This T cell receptor (beta chain) stems from a study of neoadjuvant anti-PD-1 for oral cavity cancer. Germline CDR1 SGHKS, CDR2 YYEKEE (reference sequence). The CDR3 length is 15 residues. V dropped 2 bases and J dropped 0 bases, with 9 bases sitting between them. Assay: immunoSEQ multiplex PCR; the TCRdb copy retains only in-frame clones and omits some. Among 7,500 to 8,000 clones listed, 70% were seen once. As to time point: after neoadjuvant nivolumab, at surgical resection. The patients had HPV-negative, locally advanced oral cavity squamous cell carcinoma. This clone was counted only a few times. The sample here was PBMCs, taken after nivolumab (anti-PD-1) treatment. The chain couples TRBV5-5 to TRBJ1-5; a possible D gene is TRBD1 (6 bases). The origin of this receptor is a person aged 40 to 85 with oral cavity squamous cell carcinoma. For the CDR3, the DNA is TGTGCCAGCAGCTTAAGGGGGAATAGCAATCAGCCCCAGCATTTT. It yields the protein CASSLRGNSNQPQHF.